Below are 17 T cell receptor beta chains sequenced from a single sample in a study of shared clonotypes between healthy human individuals. TCRdb's copy holds only in-frame clones and misses some; the assay was immunoSEQ multiplex PCR. There are over 2 million clones in the sample; approximately 95% occur only once, and roughly 0.13% lies in the top ten. Sequenced material: naive CD4+ T cells sorted from blood. Noted subset: CD45RA+ positively selected. The source is a man younger than 35 in good health.

In regard to this clone: A read error is possible here, since a much larger clone lies one base away. CDR3 amino acids: CASSLGPFEQYF. In DNA form, the CDR3 reads TGTGCCAGCAGCTTAGGCCCCTTCGAGCAGTACTTC. This chain joins TRBV11-2 and TRBJ2-7; D gene ambiguous. With 1 base removed from V and 6 bases from J, the gap between germline ends came to 7 bases. The germline gives CDR1 SGHAT, CDR2 FQNNGV. CDR3 size: 12 residues.

The chain has TRBV25-1 and TRBJ2-7; D remains ambiguous. This CDR3 region has 13 residues. Germline V lookup: CDR1 MGHDK, CDR2 SYGVNS. With 6 bases removed from V and 8 bases from J, the gap between germline ends came to 17 bases. As DNA, the CDR3 is TGTGCCAGCAGGGCCCCTTACCCCGGGCAGCAGTACTTC. Amino acids: CASRAPYPGQQYF.

This clone was seen once. V and J are TRBV19 and TRBJ1-2; a weak D match, TRBD1 (5 bases). V was shortened by 2 bases and J by 5 bases, with 9 bases between the two germline ends. CDR1 is LNHDA and CDR2 is SQIVND in the germline V gene (reference sequence). This CDR3 has 13 residues. The CDR3, as DNA: TGTGCCAGTAGTATAATTGGGGGATATGGCTACACCTTC. Amino acids: CASSIIGGYGYTF.

This rearrangement joins TRBV10-3 to TRBJ2-7; TRBD2 matches 7 bases. The J segment lost 0 bases and the V segment lost 6 bases, leaving 5 bases of the junction unmatched. The CDR3 covers 14 residues. The germline CDR1 and CDR2 sequences are ENHRY and SYGVKD. The CDR3 sequence is CAIRPSGASYEQYF. CDR3 coding DNA: TGTGCCATCAGACCTAGCGGAGCCTCCTACGAGCAGTACTTC.

In the case of this clone: Other DNA sequences in the sample encode the same CDR3. The V call is TRBV28, the J call TRBJ2-7, with 8 bases aligning to TRBD1. The CDR3 has 15 amino acids. Germline-derived CDR1 and CDR2 are MDHEN and SYDVKM. V dropped 1 base and J dropped 2; count of bases not matched to a gene: 4. This chain's CDR3 is CASSLSGGGTYEQYF. In nucleotides, the CDR3 is TGTGCCAGCAGTTTATCAGGGGGCGGTACCTACGAGCAGTACTTC.

The chain uses TRBV27 and TRBJ1-3; 11 bases are shared with TRBD1. V shed 5 bases, J shed 3 bases, and the junction held 6 bases outside the gene matches. Per the germline V gene, CDR1 is MNHEY and CDR2 is SMNVEV (reference sequence). This CDR3 is built from 16 residues. CDR3 coding DNA: TGTGCCAGCAGTCCAGGACAGGGGGCGCTTGGAAACACCATATATTTT. This sequence encodes CASSPGQGALGNTIYF.

The chain is built from TRBV19 and TRBJ2-7, with D tentatively TRBD2 (6 bases). Germline CDR1 is LNHDA and CDR2 is SQIVND (reference sequence). The CDR3 is 15 amino acids. Trimming shortened V by 2 bases and J by 3 bases, and 14 bases separated the two germline ends. CDR3 residues: CASSISRGKGYEQYF. CDR3 nucleotide sequence: TGTGCCAGTAGTATAAGTCGGGGGAAAGGCTACGAGCAGTACTTC.

This clone came up once. The J gene is TRBJ2-3, the V gene TRBV4-3; a possible D gene is TRBD2 (6 bases). CDR3 length: 15 residues. CDR1 is LGHNA, CDR2 YSLEER, per germline. V was trimmed by 1 base and J by 2 bases, leaving 10 bases between them. In DNA form, the CDR3 reads TGCGCCAGCAGCCAAGGGCCGGGGGTCACAGATACGCAGTATTTT. Translated, it gives CASSQGPGVTDTQYF.

The J gene is TRBJ1-2, the V gene TRBV18, with TRBD1 identical over 9 bases. Germline V gives CDR1 KGHSH, CDR2 LQKENI. V lost 0 bases to trimming and J lost 7 bases; unmatched junction nucleotides: 15. CDR3 length equals 18 residues. CDR3 in amino acids: CASSPPTGTGGASGGYTF. CDR3 nucleotide sequence: TGTGCCAGCTCACCACCGACAGGCACAGGGGGCGCGTCGGGTGGCTACACCTTC.

This sequence joins TRBV4-3 and TRBJ1-2; the match to TRBD1 covers 7 bases. Germline V gives CDR1 LGHNA, CDR2 YSLEER. This CDR3 region has 15 residues. Trimming took 3 bases from V and 4 from J; bases not matched to a gene: 8. CDR3 sequence (DNA): TGCGCCAGCAGCCAGGCGACAGGGCTTGTCTATGGCTACACCTTC. It translates to CASSQATGLVYGYTF.

V and J are TRBV6-5 and TRBJ2-7; a possible D gene is TRBD1 (6 bases). V gave up 9 bases and J gave up 5 bases, with 17 bases separating them. Looked up from germline, CDR1 is MNHEY and CDR2 is SVGAGI. The CDR3 loop spans 13 amino acids. The CDR3 loop is CASTRGLMDEQYF. The CDR3 DNA reads TGTGCCAGTACGAGGGGGTTAATGGACGAGCAGTACTTC.

J is TRBJ2-7 and V is TRBV4-3; the D gene is possibly TRBD1 (6 bases). CDR1 LGHNA and CDR2 YSLEER come from the germline V gene. V was trimmed by 0 bases and J by 10 bases, leaving 13 bases between them. CDR3 length equals 13 residues. The CDR3 sequence: CASSQDWQGPQYF. Written as DNA, the CDR3 is TGCGCCAGCAGCCAAGACTGGCAGGGGCCCCAGTACTTC.

The table lists this clone with a few counts. This chain uses TRBV19 with TRBJ2-5, with D possibly TRBD1 on 5 matching bases. The germline V gene has CDR1 LNHDA and CDR2 SQIVND (reference sequence). The CDR3 extends over 16 amino acids. V was pared by 5 bases and J by 2 bases, with 18 bases between. CDR3 residues: CASSDLFGRDQETQYF. The CDR3 nucleotides read TGTGCCAGTAGTGACCTATTTGGCAGGGATCAAGAGACCCAGTACTTC.

To note about this clone: Germline and junction disagree at one end, which may indicate a read error. The chain couples TRBV6-1 to TRBJ2-7, with D possibly matching TRBD1 (6 bases). This CDR3 contains 11 residues. Germline V gene sequence: CDR1 MNHNS, CDR2 SASEGT. The CDR3 is CASSDFEDSHF. DNA of the CDR3: TGTGCCAGCAGTGATTTCGAGGACAGCCACTTC.

This clone was observed a single time. This sequence joins TRBV12-5 and TRBJ1-4; D remains ambiguous. Per germline, CDR1 LGHNT and CDR2 FRNRAP. The CDR3 sequence is 13 residues long. V was clipped by 1 base and J by 14 bases, with 14 bases between them. The CDR3 region is CASGLGPQRDLFF. In nucleotides, the CDR3 is TGTGCTAGTGGTTTGGGCCCACAGAGAGATCTGTTTTTT.

Notes on this clone: The sample contains more than one DNA sequence encoding this CDR3. The rearrangement joins TRBV4-1 to TRBJ2-5; TRBD1 or TRBD2 may be the D gene (6 bases each). The germline V and J ends were trimmed by 1 base and 2 bases, with 14 bases remaining between them. CDR1 is MGHRA, CDR2 YSYEKL, per germline. The CDR3 covers 16 residues. CDR3 bases: TGCGCCAGCAGCCAAGTGGGGCGAGGGGGGCAAGAGACCCAGTACTTC. Translated, it gives CASSQVGRGGQETQYF.

CDR3: CASSVGDIQYF. CDR3 in DNA: TGTGCCAGCAGTGTGGGCGACATTCAGTACTTC. The chain employs TRBV25-1 and TRBJ2-4; no firm D call. With 4 bases removed from V and 8 bases from J, the gap between germline ends came to 6 bases. The CDR3 is 11 residues long. Germline CDR1 reads MGHDK; CDR2 reads SYGVNS.